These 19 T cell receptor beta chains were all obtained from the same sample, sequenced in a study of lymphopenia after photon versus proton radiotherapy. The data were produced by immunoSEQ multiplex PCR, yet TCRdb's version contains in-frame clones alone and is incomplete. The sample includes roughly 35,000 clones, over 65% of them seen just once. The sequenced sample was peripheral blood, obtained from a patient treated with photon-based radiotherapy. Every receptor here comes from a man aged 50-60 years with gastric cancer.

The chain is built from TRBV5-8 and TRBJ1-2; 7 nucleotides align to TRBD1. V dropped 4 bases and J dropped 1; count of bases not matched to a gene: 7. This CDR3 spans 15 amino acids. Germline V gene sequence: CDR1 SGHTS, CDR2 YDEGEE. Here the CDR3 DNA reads TGTGCCAGCAGCCGTCTTTGGGACAGTAACTATGGCTACACCTTC. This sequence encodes CASSRLWDSNYGYTF.

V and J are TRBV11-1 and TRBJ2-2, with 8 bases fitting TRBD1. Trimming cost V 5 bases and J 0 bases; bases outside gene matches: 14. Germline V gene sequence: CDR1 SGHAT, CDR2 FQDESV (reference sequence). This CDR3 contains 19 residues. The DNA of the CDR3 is TGTGCCAGCAGCCCACGGCCGGGACAGGTATACGCGAACACCGGGGAGCTGTTTTTT. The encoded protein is CASSPRPGQVYANTGELFF.

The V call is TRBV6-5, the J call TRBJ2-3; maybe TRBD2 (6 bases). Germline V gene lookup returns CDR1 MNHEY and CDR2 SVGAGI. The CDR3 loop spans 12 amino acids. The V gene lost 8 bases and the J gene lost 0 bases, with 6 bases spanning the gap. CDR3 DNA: TGTGCCAGCGGGGGGAGCACAGATACGCAGTATTTT. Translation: CASGGSTDTQYF.

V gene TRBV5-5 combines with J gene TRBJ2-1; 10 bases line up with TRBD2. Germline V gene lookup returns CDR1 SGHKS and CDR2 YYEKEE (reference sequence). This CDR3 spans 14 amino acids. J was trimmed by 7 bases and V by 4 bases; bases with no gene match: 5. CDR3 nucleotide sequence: TGTGCCAGCAGCCGTTTGGGACTAGCGAATGAGCAGTTCTTC. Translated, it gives CASSRLGLANEQFF.

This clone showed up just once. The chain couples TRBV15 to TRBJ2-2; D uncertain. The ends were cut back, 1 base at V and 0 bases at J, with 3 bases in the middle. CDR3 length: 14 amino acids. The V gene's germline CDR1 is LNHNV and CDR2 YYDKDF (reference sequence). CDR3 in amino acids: CATSRVANTGELFF. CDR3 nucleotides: TGTGCCACCAGCAGAGTTGCGAACACCGGGGAGCTGTTTTTT. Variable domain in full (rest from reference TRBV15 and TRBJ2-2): DAMVIQNPRYQVTQFGKPVTLSCSQTLNHNVMYWYQQKSSQAPKLLFHYYDKDFNNEADTPDNFQSRRPNTSFCFLDIRSPGLGDTAMYLCATSRVANTGELFFGEGSRLTVL.

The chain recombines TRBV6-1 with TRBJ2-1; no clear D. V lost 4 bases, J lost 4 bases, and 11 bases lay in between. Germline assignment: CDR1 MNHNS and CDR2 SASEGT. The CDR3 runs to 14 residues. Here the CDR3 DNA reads TGTGCCAGCAGTGTAAACGTTCTGTACAATGAGCAGTTCTTC. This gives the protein CASSVNVLYNEQFF.

The CDR3 loop reads CASSQDIDRGLRGPYEQYF. DNA for the CDR3: TGTGCCAGCAGCCAAGATATAGACAGGGGGCTTAGGGGTCCCTACGAGCAGTACTTC. The V call is TRBV14, the J call TRBJ2-7, with 10 bases that match TRBD1. The CDR3 is 19 residues long. Looked up from germline, CDR1 is SGHDN and CDR2 is FVKESK. V lost 0 bases, J lost 2 bases, and 13 bases stayed unmatched.

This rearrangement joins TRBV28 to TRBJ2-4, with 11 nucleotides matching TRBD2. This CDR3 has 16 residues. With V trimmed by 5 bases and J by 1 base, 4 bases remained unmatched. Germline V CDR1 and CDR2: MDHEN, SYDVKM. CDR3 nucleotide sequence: TGTGCCAGCAGTATGGGACTAGCGGCCGCCAAAAACATTCAGTACTTC. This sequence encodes CASSMGLAAAKNIQYF.

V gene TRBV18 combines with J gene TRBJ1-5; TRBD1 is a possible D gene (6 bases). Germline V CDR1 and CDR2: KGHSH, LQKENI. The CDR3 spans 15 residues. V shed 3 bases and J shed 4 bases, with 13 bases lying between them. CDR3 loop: CASSPEDRENQPQHF. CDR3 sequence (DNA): TGTGCCAGCTCACCCGAGGACAGAGAGAATCAGCCCCAGCATTTT.

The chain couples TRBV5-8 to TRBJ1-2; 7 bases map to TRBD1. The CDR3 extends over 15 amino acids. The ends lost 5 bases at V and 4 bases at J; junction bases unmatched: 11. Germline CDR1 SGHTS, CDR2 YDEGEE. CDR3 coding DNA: TGTGCCAGCAGTGCCTCCCGACAGGGAACCTATGGCTACACCTTC. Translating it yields CASSASRQGTYGYTF.

This CDR3 reads CASSLSPRGNTEAFF. The DNA of the CDR3 is TGTGCCAGCAGTTTATCGCCCCGGGGCAACACTGAAGCTTTCTTT. The rearrangement links TRBV27 to TRBJ1-1; possible D gene TRBD1, 5 bases. Trimming took off 0 bases at V and 2 bases at J, with 10 bases between the two ends. CDR3 size: 15 residues. Per germline, CDR1 MNHEY and CDR2 SMNVEV (reference sequence).

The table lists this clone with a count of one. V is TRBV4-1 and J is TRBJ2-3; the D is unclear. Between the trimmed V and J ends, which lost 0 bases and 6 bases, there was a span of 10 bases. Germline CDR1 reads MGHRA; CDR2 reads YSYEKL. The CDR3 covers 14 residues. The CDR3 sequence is CASSQEGIGDTQYF. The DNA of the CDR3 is TGCGCCAGCAGCCAAGAAGGGATTGGCGATACGCAGTATTTT.

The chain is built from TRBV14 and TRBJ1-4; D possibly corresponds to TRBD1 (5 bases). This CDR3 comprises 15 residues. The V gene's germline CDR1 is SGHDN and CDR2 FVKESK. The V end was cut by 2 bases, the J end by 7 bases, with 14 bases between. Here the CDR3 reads CASSQRFFGGEKLFF. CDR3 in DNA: TGTGCCAGCAGCCAAAGGTTTTTCGGGGGTGAAAAACTGTTTTTT.

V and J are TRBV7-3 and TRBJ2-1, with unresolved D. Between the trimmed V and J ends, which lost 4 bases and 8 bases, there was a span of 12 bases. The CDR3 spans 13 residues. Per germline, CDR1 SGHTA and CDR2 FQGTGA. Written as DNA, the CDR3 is TGTGCCAGCAGCTATCAACCGGGCTATGAGCAGTTCTTC. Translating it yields CASSYQPGYEQFF.

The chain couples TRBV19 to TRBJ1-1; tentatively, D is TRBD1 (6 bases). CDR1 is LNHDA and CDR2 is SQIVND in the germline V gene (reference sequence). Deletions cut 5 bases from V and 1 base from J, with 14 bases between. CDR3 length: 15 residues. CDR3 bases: TGTGCCAGTAGTCTCTCGGGGGGCTGGAACACTGAAGCTTTCTTT. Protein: CASSLSGGWNTEAFF.

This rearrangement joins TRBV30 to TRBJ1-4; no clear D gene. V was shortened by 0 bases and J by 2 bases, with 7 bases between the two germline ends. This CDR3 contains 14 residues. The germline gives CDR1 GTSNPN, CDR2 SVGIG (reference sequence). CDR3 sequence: CAWSVVDTNEKLFF. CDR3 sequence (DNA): TGTGCCTGGAGTGTAGTGGATACTAATGAAAAACTGTTTTTT.

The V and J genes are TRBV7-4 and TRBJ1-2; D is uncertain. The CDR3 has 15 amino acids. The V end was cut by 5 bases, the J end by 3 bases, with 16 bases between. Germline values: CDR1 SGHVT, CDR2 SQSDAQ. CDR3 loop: CASSHPSFGDYGYTF. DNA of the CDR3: TGTGCCAGCAGCCACCCCAGCTTTGGTGACTATGGCTACACCTTC.

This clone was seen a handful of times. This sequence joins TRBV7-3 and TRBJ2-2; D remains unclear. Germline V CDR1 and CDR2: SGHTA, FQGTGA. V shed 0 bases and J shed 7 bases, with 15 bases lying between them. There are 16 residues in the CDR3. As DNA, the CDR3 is TGTGCCAGCAGCTTAACGTTCCCCCCCTCAGACGGGGAGCTGTTTTTT. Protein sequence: CASSLTFPPSDGELFF.

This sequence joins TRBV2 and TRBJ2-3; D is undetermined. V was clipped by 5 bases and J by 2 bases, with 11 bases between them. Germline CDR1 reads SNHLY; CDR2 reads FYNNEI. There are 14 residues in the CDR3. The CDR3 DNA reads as TGTGCCAGCAGTCAGGCGTCAGACACAGATACGCAGTATTTT. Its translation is CASSQASDTDTQYF. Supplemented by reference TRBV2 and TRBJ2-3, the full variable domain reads EPEVTQTPSHQVTQMGQEVILRCVPISNHLYFYWYRQILGQKVEFLVSFYNNEISEKSEIFDDQFSVERPDGSNFTLKIRSTKLEDSAMYFCASSQASDTDTQYFGPGTRLTVL.